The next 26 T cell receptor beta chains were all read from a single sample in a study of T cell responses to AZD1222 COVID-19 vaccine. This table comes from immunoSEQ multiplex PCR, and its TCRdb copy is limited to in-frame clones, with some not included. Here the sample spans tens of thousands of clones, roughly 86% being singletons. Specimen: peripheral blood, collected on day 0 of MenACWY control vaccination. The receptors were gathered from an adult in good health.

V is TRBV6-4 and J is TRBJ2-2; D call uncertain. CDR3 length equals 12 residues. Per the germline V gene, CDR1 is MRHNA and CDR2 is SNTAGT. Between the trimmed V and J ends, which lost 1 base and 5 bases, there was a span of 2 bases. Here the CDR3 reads CASSDFTGELFF. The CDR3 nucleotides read TGTGCCAGCAGTGACTTTACCGGGGAGCTGTTTTTT.

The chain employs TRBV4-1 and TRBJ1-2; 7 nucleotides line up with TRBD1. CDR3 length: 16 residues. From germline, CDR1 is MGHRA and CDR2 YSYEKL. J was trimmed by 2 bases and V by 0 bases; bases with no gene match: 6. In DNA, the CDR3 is TGCGCCAGCAGCCAAGATCCGGGGGGACAGAACTATGGCTACACCTTC. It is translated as CASSQDPGGQNYGYTF.

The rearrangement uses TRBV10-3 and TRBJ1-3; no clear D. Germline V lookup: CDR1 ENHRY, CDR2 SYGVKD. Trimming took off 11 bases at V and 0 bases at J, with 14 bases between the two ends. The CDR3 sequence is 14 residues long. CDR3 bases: TGTGCCGCCTCAGCGGACCTCTCTGGAAACACCATATATTTT. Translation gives CAASADLSGNTIYF.

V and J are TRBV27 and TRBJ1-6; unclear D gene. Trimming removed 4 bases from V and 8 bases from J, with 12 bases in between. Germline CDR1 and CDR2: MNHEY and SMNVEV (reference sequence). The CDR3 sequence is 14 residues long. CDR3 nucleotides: TGTGCCAGCAGTTCGTGGGCACCCTATTCACCCCTCCACTTT. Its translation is CASSSWAPYSPLHF.

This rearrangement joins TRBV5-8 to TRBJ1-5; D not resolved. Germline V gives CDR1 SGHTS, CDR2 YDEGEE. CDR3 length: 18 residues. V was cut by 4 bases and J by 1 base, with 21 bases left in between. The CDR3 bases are TGTGCCAGCAGCCCGGGTACACGGGCGGTGGCGAGCAATCAGCCCCAGCATTTT. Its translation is CASSPGTRAVASNQPQHF.

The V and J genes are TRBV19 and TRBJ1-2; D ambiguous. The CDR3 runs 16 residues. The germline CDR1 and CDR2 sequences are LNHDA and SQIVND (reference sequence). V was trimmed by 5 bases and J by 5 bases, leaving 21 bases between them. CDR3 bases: TGTGCCAGTAGTGGCCCGGACCGTATATTGGTATATGGCTACACCTTC. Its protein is CASSGPDRILVYGYTF.

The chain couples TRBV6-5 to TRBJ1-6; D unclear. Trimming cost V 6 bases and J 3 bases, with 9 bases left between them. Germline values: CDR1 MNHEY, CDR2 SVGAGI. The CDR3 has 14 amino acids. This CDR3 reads CASRPVLYNSPLHF. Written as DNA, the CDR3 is TGTGCCAGCAGGCCAGTACTCTATAATTCACCCCTCCACTTT.

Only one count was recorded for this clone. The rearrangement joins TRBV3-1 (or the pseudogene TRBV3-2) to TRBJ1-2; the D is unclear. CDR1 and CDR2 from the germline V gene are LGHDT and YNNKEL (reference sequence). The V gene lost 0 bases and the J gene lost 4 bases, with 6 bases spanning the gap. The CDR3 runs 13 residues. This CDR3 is CASSQDPTYGYTF. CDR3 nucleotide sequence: TGTGCCAGCAGCCAAGACCCCACCTATGGCTACACCTTC.

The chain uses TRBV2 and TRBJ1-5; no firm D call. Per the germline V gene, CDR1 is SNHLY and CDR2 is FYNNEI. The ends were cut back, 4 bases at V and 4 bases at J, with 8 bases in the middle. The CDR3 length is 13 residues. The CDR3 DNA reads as TGTGCCAGCAGTGGTCTGGGGAATCAGCCCCAGCATTTT. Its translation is CASSGLGNQPQHF. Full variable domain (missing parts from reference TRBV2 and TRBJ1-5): EPEVTQTPSHQVTQMGQEVILRCVPISNHLYFYWYRQILGQKVEFLVSFYNNEISEKSEIFDDQFSVERPDGSNFTLKIRSTKLEDSAMYFCASSGLGNQPQHFGDGTRLSIL.

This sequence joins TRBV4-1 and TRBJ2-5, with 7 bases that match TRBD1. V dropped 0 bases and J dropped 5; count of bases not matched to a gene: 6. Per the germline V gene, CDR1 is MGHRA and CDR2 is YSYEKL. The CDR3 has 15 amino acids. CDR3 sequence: CASSQDRGRGETQYF. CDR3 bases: TGCGCCAGCAGCCAAGATAGGGGGCGCGGGGAGACCCAGTACTTC.

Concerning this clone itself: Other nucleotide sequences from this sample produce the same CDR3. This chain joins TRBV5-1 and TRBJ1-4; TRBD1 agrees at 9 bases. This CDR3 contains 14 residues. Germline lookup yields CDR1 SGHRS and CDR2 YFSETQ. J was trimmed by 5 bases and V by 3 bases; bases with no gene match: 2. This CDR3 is CASSSGQGNEKLFF. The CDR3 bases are TGCGCCAGCAGCTCCGGACAGGGGAATGAAAAACTGTTTTTT.

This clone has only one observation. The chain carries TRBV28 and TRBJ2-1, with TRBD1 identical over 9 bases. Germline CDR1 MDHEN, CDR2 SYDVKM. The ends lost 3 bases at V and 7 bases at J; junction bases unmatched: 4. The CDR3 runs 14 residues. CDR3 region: CASSFRDRVNEQFF. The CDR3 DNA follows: TGTGCCAGCAGTTTCCGGGACAGGGTTAATGAGCAGTTCTTC.

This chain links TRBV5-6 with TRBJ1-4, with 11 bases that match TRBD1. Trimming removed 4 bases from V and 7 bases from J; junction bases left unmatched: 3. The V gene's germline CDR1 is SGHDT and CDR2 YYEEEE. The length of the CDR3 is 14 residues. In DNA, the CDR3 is TGTGCCAGCAGCAGGACAGGGGGCTCTGAAAAACTGTTTTTT. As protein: CASSRTGGSEKLFF.

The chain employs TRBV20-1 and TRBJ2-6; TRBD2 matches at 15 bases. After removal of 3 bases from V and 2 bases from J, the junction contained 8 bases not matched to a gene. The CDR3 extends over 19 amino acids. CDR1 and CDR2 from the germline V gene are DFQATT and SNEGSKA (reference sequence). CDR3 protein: CSASIGLAGGPTGANVLTF. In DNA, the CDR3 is TGCAGTGCTAGTATCGGACTAGCGGGGGGGCCAACTGGGGCCAACGTCCTGACTTTC.

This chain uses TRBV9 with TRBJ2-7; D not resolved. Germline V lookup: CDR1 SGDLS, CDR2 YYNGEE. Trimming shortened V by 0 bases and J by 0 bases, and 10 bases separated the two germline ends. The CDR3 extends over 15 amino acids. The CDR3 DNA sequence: TGTGCCAGCAGCGTAGAAGGGTATGGCTCCTACGAGCAGTACTTC. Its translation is CASSVEGYGSYEQYF.

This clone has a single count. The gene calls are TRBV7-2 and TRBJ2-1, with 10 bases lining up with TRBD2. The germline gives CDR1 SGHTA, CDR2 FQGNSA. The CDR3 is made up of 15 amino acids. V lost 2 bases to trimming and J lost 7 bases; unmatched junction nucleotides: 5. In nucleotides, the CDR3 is TGTGCCAGCAGCTTAAAGCGGGGGGGCCGGAATGAGCAGTTCTTC. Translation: CASSLKRGGRNEQFF.

The CDR3 sequence is CASRDRQGPYGYTF. The CDR3, as DNA: TGTGCCAGTAGGGATCGACAGGGGCCCTATGGCTACACCTTC. The chain recombines TRBV19 with TRBJ1-2, with 8 bases that match TRBD1. The V segment lost 6 bases and the J segment 4 bases; nucleotides outside the gene matches: 7. The V gene's germline CDR1 is LNHDA and CDR2 SQIVND (reference sequence). This CDR3 comprises 14 residues.

CDR3 protein: CASILSGGTTDTQYF. The CDR3 DNA sequence: TGTGCCAGCATCCTTAGCGGGGGGACCACAGATACGCAGTATTTT. This chain uses TRBV6-5 with TRBJ2-3, with 10 bases aligning to TRBD2. The CDR3 contains 15 residues. V shed 7 bases, J shed 2 bases, and the junction held 6 bases outside the gene matches. Looked up from germline, CDR1 is MNHEY and CDR2 is SVGAGI.

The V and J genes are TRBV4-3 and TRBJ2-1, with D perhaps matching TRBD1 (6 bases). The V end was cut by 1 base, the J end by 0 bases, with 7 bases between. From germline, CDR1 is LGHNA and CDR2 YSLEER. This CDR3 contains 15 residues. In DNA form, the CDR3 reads TGCGCCAGCAGCCAAGGGGACAACTCCTACAATGAGCAGTTCTTC. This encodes CASSQGDNSYNEQFF.

The CDR3 bases are TGTGCCAGCAGCTTAGACGCGACAGGGGCCACGAACAGAGCTTTCTTT. This translates into CASSLDATGATNRAFF. The genes are TRBV11-3 and TRBJ1-1; 8 nucleotides align to TRBD1. Germline values: CDR1 SGHNT, CDR2 YENEEA. CDR3 length: 16 amino acids. With V trimmed by 0 bases and J by 10 bases, 13 bases remained unmatched.

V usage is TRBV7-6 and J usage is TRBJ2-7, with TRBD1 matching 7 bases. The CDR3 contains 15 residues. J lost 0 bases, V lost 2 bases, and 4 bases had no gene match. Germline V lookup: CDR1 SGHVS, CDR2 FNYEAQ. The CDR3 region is CASSLQGVLSYEQYF. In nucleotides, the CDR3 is TGTGCCAGCAGCTTACAGGGGGTTCTCTCCTACGAGCAGTACTTC.

CDR3 bases: TGTGCCAGCAGTCCAAGGACAGCTTTCTATGGCTACACCTTC. Amino acids: CASSPRTAFYGYTF. The chain links TRBV27 to TRBJ1-2, with a tentative D call TRBD1 (6 bases). The germline gives CDR1 MNHEY, CDR2 SMNVEV (reference sequence). V lost 5 bases, J lost 4 bases, and 14 bases lay in between. The CDR3 totals 14 residues.

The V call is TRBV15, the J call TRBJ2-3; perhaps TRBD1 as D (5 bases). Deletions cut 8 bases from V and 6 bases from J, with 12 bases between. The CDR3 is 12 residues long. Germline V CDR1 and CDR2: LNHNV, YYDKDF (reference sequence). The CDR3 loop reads CATGARRDTQYF. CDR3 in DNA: TGTGCCACCGGGGCTCGCAGGGATACGCAGTATTTT.

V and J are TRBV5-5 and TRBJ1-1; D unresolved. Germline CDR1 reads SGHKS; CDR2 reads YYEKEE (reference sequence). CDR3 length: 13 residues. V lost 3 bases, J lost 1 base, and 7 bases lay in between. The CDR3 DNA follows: TGTGCCAGCAGCTGGGCCAGGAACACTGAAGCTTTCTTT. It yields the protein CASSWARNTEAFF. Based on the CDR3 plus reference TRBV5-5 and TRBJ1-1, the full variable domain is DAGVTQSPTHLIKTRGQQVTLRCSPISGHKSVSWYQQVLGQGPQFIFQYYEKEERGRGNFPDRFSARQFPNYSSELNVNALLLGDSALYLCASSWARNTEAFFGQGTRLTVV.

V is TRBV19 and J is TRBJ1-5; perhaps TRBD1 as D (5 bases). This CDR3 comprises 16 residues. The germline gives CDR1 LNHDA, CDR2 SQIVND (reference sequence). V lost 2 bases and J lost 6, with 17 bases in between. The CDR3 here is CASSISGAPEGQPQHF. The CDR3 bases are TGTGCCAGTAGTATAAGTGGGGCCCCCGAGGGTCAGCCCCAGCATTTT.

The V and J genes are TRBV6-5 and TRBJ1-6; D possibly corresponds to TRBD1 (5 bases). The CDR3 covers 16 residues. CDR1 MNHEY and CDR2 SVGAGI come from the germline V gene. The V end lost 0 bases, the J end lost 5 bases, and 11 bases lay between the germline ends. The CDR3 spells CASSYSGLMNNSPLHF. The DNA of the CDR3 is TGTGCCAGCAGTTACTCGGGACTGATGAATAATTCACCCCTCCACTTT.